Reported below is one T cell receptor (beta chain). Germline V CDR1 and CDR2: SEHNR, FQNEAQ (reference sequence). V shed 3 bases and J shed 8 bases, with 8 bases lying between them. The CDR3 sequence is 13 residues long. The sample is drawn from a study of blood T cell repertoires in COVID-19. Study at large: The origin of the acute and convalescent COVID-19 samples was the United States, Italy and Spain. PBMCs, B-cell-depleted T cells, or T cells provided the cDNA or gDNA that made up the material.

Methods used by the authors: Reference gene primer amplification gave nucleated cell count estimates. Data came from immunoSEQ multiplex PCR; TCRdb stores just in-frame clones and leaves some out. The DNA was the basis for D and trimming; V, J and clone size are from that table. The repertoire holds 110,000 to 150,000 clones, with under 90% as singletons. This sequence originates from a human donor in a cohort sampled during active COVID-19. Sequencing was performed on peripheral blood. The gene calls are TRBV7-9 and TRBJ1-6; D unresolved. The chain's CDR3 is CASSFTADSPLHF. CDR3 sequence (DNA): TGTGCCAGCAGCTTCACCGCGGATTCACCCCTCCACTTT.